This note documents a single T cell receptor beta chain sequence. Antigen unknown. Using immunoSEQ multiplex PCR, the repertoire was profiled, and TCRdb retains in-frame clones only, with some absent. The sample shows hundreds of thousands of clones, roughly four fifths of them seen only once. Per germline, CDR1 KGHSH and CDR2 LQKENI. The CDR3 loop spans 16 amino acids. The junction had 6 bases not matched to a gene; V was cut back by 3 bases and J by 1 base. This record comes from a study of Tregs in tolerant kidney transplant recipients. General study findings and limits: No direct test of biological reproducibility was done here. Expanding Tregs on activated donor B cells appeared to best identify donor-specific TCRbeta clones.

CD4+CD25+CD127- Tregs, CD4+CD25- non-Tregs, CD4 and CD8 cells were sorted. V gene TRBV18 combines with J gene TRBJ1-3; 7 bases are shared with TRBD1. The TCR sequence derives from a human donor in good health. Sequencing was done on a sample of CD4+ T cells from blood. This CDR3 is CASSPGQLDSGNTIYF. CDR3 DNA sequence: TGTGCCAGCTCACCGGGACAGTTAGATTCTGGAAACACCATATATTTT.